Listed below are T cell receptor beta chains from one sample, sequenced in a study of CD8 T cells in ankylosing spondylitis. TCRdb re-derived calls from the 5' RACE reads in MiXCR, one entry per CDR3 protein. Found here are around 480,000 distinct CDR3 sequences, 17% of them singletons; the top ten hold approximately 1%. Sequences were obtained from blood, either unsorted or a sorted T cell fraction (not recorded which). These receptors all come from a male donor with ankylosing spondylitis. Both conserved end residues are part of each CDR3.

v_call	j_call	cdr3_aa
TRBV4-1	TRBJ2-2	CASSRGHMNTGELFF
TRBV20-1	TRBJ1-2	CSARSAQGGHYGYTF
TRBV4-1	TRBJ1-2	CASAKTGDYYGYTF
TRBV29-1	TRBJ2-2	CSVEVGVPGELFF
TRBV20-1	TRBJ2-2	CSARPGGQGITGELFF
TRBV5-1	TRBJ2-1	CASSLGVLAGGYNEQFF
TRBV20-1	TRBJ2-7	CSAGPSHSAYEQYF
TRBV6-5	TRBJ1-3	CASSSGTGALSGNTIYF
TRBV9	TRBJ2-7	CASSVRGRQDEQYF
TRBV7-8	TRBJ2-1	CASSLVLAGGPHEQFF
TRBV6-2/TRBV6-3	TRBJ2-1	CASRVAGGAYNEQFF
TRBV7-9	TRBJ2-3	CASSPLSGQSAQYF
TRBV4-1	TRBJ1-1	CASSPTDKTNANTEAFF
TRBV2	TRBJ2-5	CARRSGGGGETQYF
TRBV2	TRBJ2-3	CASRTGDTQYF
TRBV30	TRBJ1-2	CAWTPLRTGGGYTF
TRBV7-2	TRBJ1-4	CASSLGDRDSEKLFF
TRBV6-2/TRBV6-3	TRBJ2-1	CASSWTRTNEQFF
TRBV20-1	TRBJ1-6	CSASGNGLKVPSLHF
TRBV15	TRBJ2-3	CATSTRLTDTQYF
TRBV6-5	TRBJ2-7	CASSSHRGVGYEQYF
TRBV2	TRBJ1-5	CASSEWVGNQPQHF
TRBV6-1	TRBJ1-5	CASSNNQPQHF
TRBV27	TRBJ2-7	CASSFPVPTDSYEQYF
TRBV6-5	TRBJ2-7	CASSYAKISQEHEQYF
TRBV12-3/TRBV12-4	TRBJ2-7	CASSLSGAGHEQYF
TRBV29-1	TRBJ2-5	CSVGRQTLGETQYF
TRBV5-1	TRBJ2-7	CASSIRDRSYEQYF
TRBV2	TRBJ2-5	CASTQWERAFETQYF
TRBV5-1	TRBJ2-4	CASSFQKTGVLAKNIQYF
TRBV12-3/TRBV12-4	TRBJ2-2	CASTLDANTGELFF
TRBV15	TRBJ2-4	CATSREGSGAKNIQYF
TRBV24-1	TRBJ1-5	CATSVLDSGPNQPQHF
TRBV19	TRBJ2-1	CASRRGIHYNEQFF
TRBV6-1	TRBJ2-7	CASSLGLVRNEQYF
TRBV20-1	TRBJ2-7	CSARVVVPSSEQYF